Included here is one TCR beta chain sequence, with context. This record comes from a study of blood T cell repertoires in COVID-19. TCRdb's copy holds only in-frame clones and misses some; the assay was immunoSEQ multiplex PCR. The sample yields approximately 60,000 clones, about 81% seen once. Germline lookup yields CDR1 SEHNR and CDR2 FQNEAQ (reference sequence). J lost 7 bases, V lost 6 bases, and 9 bases had no gene match. The CDR3 is 14 residues long. The V gene is TRBV7-9, the J gene TRBJ1-1, with 9 bases fitting TRBD1. The TCR was taken from a man older than 75 with acute or convalescent COVID-19. The sample comprised peripheral blood. The CDR3 nucleotides are TGTGCCAGCAGGCCTCAACAGGGGGCCATTGAAGCTTTCTTT. Protein product: CASRPQQGAIEAFF.